This T cell receptor (beta chain) was retrieved from a study of vaccination effects on CD4 cells after COVID-19. Of note for this clone: Its antigen is undetermined.

Data came from immunoSEQ multiplex PCR; TCRdb stores just in-frame clones and leaves some out. The table records 25,000 to 30,000 clones, over 70% of them present only once. Pools of viral peptides were used by the ViraFEST assay to expand antigen-specific CD4+ T cells ahead of sequencing. A roughly 11-day culture period preceded the isolation of CD4+ T cells. Previously uninfected by SARS-CoV-2, the vaccine recipients also showed negative nucleocapsid antibodies. Researchers reported culturing two million PBMC in each well, adding approximately 9.4 IU/ml IL-2 and 10 ug/ml peptides. Cells had half their medium changed to IL-2 medium on days 3 and 7. CDR1 is GTSNPN, CDR2 SVGIG, per germline (reference sequence). Germline trimming cut 7 bases from V and 4 bases from J; bases unmatched to any gene: 8. The CDR3 spans 13 residues.

The receptor's source is a human donor who received a COVID-19 vaccine. The chain recombines TRBV30 with TRBJ1-1, with 8 nucleotides matching TRBD1. This specimen consisted of CD4+ T cells from PBMCs cultured with SARS-CoV-2 spike peptides, obtained before COVID-19 vaccination. The CDR3 coding sequence is TGTGCCTTGGACAGGGTGCGCGCCACTGAAGCTTTCTTT. Translating it yields CALDRVRATEAFF. Full variable domain (rest looked up from reference TRBV30 and TRBJ1-1): SQTIHQWPATLVQPVGSPLSLECTVEGTSNPNLYWYRQAAGRGLQLLFYSVGIGQISSEVPQNLSASRPQDRQFILSSKKLLLSDSGFYLCALDRVRATEAFFGQGTRLTVV.